Below, 26 T cell receptor beta chains from the same sample are listed, as sequenced in a study of PD-L1 blockade in urothelial cancer. This table comes from immunoSEQ multiplex PCR, and its TCRdb copy is limited to in-frame clones, with some not included. The data contain about 80,000 clones, approximately 90% of them singletons. The sample consisted of PBMCs, taken around atezolizumab (anti-PD-L1) treatment. These TCRs come from a woman in her 70s with urothelial cancer.

This chain joins TRBV19 and TRBJ2-3; tentative D call: TRBD2 (5 bases). V lost 5 bases and J 6 bases, leaving 15 bases between the germline ends. CDR3 length: 14 residues. Germline values: CDR1 LNHDA, CDR2 SQIVND (reference sequence). The CDR3 reads CASSDYYRGDTQYF. CDR3 bases: TGTGCCAGTAGTGACTACTACCGCGGGGATACGCAGTATTTT. The whole variable domain, filled in from reference TRBV19 and TRBJ2-3, reads DGGITQSPKYLFRKEGQNVTLSCEQNLNHDAMYWYRQDPGQGLRLIYYSQIVNDFQKGDIAEGYSVSREKKESFPLTVTSAQKNPTAFYLCASSDYYRGDTQYFGPGTRLTVL.

The V and J genes are TRBV27 and TRBJ2-3; 9 bases are shared with TRBD1. Germline trimming cut 5 bases from V and 3 bases from J; bases unmatched to any gene: 6. In germline, CDR1 is MNHEY, CDR2 SMNVEV (reference sequence). This CDR3 is built from 15 residues. DNA for the CDR3: TGTGCCAGCAGTATACAGGGGGCATGGACAGATACGCAGTATTTT. Protein sequence: CASSIQGAWTDTQYF.

There are a few counts of this clone. CDR3 in amino acids: CAGRQGETEAFF. The CDR3 nucleotides are TGTGCCGGTCGACAGGGGGAAACTGAAGCTTTCTTT. The gene calls are TRBV30 and TRBJ1-1, with 9 positions matching TRBD1. V shed 8 bases and J 5 bases; nucleotides not matched to a gene: 6. The CDR3 has 12 amino acids. Germline loops: CDR1 GTSNPN, CDR2 SVGIG (reference sequence).

The J gene is TRBJ2-2, the V gene TRBV5-1, with D possibly being TRBD1 (6 bases). V lost 4 bases and J lost 1, with 14 bases in between. Germline CDR1 is SGHRS and CDR2 is YFSETQ. The CDR3 covers 16 residues. CDR3 coding DNA: TGCGCCAGCAGCCGCACAGGGTCGGGGAACACCGGGGAGCTGTTTTTT. It yields the protein CASSRTGSGNTGELFF.

The rearrangement joins TRBV6-5 to TRBJ2-7; D might be TRBD2 (5 bases). Germline V CDR1 and CDR2: MNHEY, SVGAGI. CDR3 size: 14 residues. V lost 6 bases and J lost 0, with 12 bases in between. CDR3 nucleotide sequence: TGTGCCAGCAGCCTCCCGGGAAACTCCTACGAGCAGTACTTC. Amino acids: CASSLPGNSYEQYF.

This chain uses TRBV18 with TRBJ1-5; the D gene is possibly TRBD1 (6 bases). Germline CDR1 KGHSH, CDR2 LQKENI. This CDR3 region has 16 residues. V lost 4 bases to trimming and J lost 3 bases, with 16 bases between them. The chain's CDR3 is CASSRDGAGVNQPQHF. CDR3 sequence (DNA): TGTGCCAGCTCACGAGATGGTGCAGGGGTCAATCAGCCCCAGCATTTT.

The rearrangement uses TRBV19 and TRBJ1-5, with D uncertain. The CDR3 runs to 13 residues. V was shortened by 8 bases and J by 1 base, with 9 bases between the two germline ends. CDR1 and CDR2 from the germline V gene are LNHDA and SQIVND (reference sequence). DNA for the CDR3: TGTGCCAGTGAGCTCGGGAGCAATCAGCCCCAGCATTTT. Translated: CASELGSNQPQHF.

The genes are TRBV29-1 and TRBJ2-3, with D uncertain. V was shortened by 7 bases and J by 6 bases, with 20 bases between the two germline ends. This CDR3 is 14 amino acids long. Germline CDR1 is SQVTM and CDR2 is ANQGSEA. DNA of the CDR3: TGCAGCGCCACCCCCAGATTACCACAGGATACGCAGTATTTT. It translates to CSATPRLPQDTQYF.

The chain combines TRBV5-4 with TRBJ1-2; D uncertain. V lost 6 bases to trimming and J lost 4 bases, with 16 bases between them. The CDR3 is 14 residues long. The V gene's germline CDR1 is SGHNT and CDR2 YYREEE (reference sequence). CDR3 nucleotides: TGTGCCAGCACCTACAGAAACATGTTCTATGGCTACACCTTC. It codes for CASTYRNMFYGYTF.

The chain combines TRBV6-4 with TRBJ1-1; maybe TRBD1 (6 bases). CDR1 is MRHNA, CDR2 SNTAGT, per germline. The CDR3 is made up of 13 amino acids. Trimming removed 10 bases from V and 8 bases from J, with 20 bases in between. CDR3 sequence reads: CATSGTSGTEAFF. In DNA form, the CDR3 reads TGTGCCACCTCAGGGACCTCCGGGACAGAAGCTTTCTTT.

This clone was seen repeatedly, ten times or more. The CDR3 DNA reads TGTGCCAGCAGCTTAGCGGGAGCGAGAATTCAGTACTTC. Protein: CASSLAGARIQYF. This chain joins TRBV7-9 and TRBJ2-4, with a weak D call TRBD2 (5 bases). V lost 0 bases to trimming and J lost 10 bases, with 10 bases between them. Per germline, CDR1 SEHNR and CDR2 FQNEAQ (reference sequence). There are 13 residues in the CDR3.

The chain links TRBV11-3 to TRBJ2-1, with a weak D call TRBD1 (6 bases). CDR1 SGHNT and CDR2 YENEEA come from the germline V gene. Trimming pared 3 bases from V and 8 bases from J, leaving 14 bases between. The CDR3 loop spans 14 amino acids. CDR3 coding DNA: TGTGCCAGCAGCTTCGGCCAGGGGTTCGATGAGCAGTTCTTC. Residues: CASSFGQGFDEQFF.

This chain links TRBV5-6 with TRBJ1-2; D perhaps matches TRBD1 (5 bases). The CDR3 sequence is 14 residues long. Germline V CDR1 and CDR2: SGHDT, YYEEEE. V was trimmed by 4 bases and J by 6 bases, leaving 16 bases between them. CDR3 bases: TGTGCCAGCAGCCCGCCGGGGGAACCTAATGGCTACACCTTC. Its protein is CASSPPGEPNGYTF.

V and J are TRBV29-1 and TRBJ1-1, with a weak D call TRBD1 (5 bases). The length of the CDR3 is 14 residues. Germline CDR1 SQVTM, CDR2 ANQGSEA. Trimming left V 6 bases short and J 4 bases short, with 18 bases between. DNA for the CDR3: TGCAGCGTGCCGGGAGGGGCAACCCTCACTGAAGCTTTCTTT. Translated, it gives CSVPGGATLTEAFF.

The V and J genes are TRBV5-4 and TRBJ2-6; D is unclear. The V gene's germline CDR1 is SGHNT and CDR2 YYREEE (reference sequence). V gave up 1 base and J gave up 2 bases, with 7 bases separating them. The CDR3 sequence is 15 residues long. CDR3 region: CASSLKQPGANVLTF. The CDR3 DNA is TGTGCCAGCAGCTTGAAACAACCTGGGGCCAACGTCCTGACTTTC.

The J gene is TRBJ1-3, the V gene TRBV5-1; 8 bases align to TRBD1. V dropped 4 bases and J dropped 0; count of bases not matched to a gene: 3. The CDR3 totals 15 residues. Germline lookup yields CDR1 SGHRS and CDR2 YFSETQ. The CDR3 is CASSPGQGSGNTIYF. For the CDR3, the DNA is TGCGCCAGCAGCCCAGGACAGGGCTCTGGAAACACCATATATTTT. The variable domain in full, with the rest retrieved from reference TRBV5-1 and TRBJ1-3, is KAGVTQTPRYLIKTRGQQVTLSCSPISGHRSVSWYQQTPGQGLQFLFEYFSETQRNKGNFPGRFSGRQFSNSRSEMNVSTLELGDSALYLCASSPGQGSGNTIYFGEGSWLTVV.

The CDR3: CASSSGTGDTEAFF. CDR3 bases: TGTGCCAGCAGCTCCGGGACAGGGGATACCGAAGCTTTCTTT. The J gene is TRBJ1-1, the V gene TRBV11-2; 10 bases align to TRBD1. Germline V gene lookup returns CDR1 SGHAT and CDR2 FQNNGV. CDR3 size: 14 residues. V shed 4 bases, J shed 8 bases, and the junction held 7 bases outside the gene matches.

V is TRBV29-1 and J is TRBJ1-2; a possible D gene is TRBD1 (6 bases). Germline-derived CDR1 and CDR2 are SQVTM and ANQGSEA. The CDR3 length is 16 residues. V dropped 4 bases and J dropped 2 bases, with 20 bases sitting between them. Here the CDR3 reads CSVVSGTYLLNYGYTF. The DNA for the CDR3 is TGCAGCGTTGTAAGTGGGACATATCTGCTGAACTATGGCTACACCTTC.

The chain joins TRBV19 to TRBJ2-3; 9 bases match TRBD2. V gave up 5 bases and J gave up 2 bases; unmatched junction bases: 8. The CDR3 contains 16 residues. Per the germline V gene, CDR1 is LNHDA and CDR2 is SQIVND (reference sequence). The CDR3, as DNA: TGTGCCAGTAGTCCGAGGCGGGGGGGTACCACAGATACGCAGTATTTT. Translation: CASSPRRGGTTDTQYF.

V gene TRBV5-1 combines with J gene TRBJ2-5, with D possibly TRBD2 on 5 matching bases. The CDR3 totals 13 residues. Germline V gene data show CDR1 as SGHRS and CDR2 as YFSETQ. V lost 4 bases and J lost 5, with 12 bases in between. The CDR3 DNA is TGCGCCAGCAGCGAGGGCCAGGCGGAGACCCAGTACTTC. Amino acids: CASSEGQAETQYF.

The chain's CDR3 is CAWNLHPGQGGTGELFF. The CDR3 nucleotides are TGTGCCTGGAACCTGCACCCGGGACAGGGTGGTACCGGGGAGCTGTTTTTT. The chain combines TRBV30 with TRBJ2-2; 9 bases map to TRBD1. With V trimmed by 4 bases and J by 5 bases, 14 bases remained unmatched. The germline CDR1 and CDR2 sequences are GTSNPN and SVGIG (reference sequence). CDR3 size: 17 residues.

The V and J genes are TRBV6-6 and TRBJ1-1; unclear D gene. The germline CDR1 and CDR2 sequences are MNHNY and SVGAGI (reference sequence). The CDR3 is 16 residues long. With 6 bases removed from V and 3 bases from J, the gap between germline ends came to 20 bases. CDR3 in amino acids: CASSPTLAGKDTEAFF. In nucleotides, the CDR3 is TGTGCCAGCAGCCCCACTTTAGCGGGGAAGGACACTGAAGCTTTCTTT.

V gene TRBV2 combines with J gene TRBJ2-5; D is possibly TRBD1 (6 bases). Between the trimmed V and J ends, which lost 3 bases and 5 bases, there was a span of 10 bases. The CDR3 runs to 13 residues. The V gene's germline CDR1 is SNHLY and CDR2 FYNNEI. The CDR3 region is CASSDRGYETQYF. In DNA, the CDR3 is TGTGCCAGCAGTGATAGGGGGTACGAGACCCAGTACTTC.

V is TRBV7-3 and J is TRBJ2-2, with 11 bases aligning to TRBD2. The V gene's germline CDR1 is SGHTA and CDR2 FQGTGA. Trimming took 5 bases from V and 4 from J; bases not matched to a gene: 3. The CDR3 has 15 residues. CDR3 in DNA: TGTGCCAGCAGCACCGGACTAGCGGGCACCGGGGAGCTGTTTTTT. Protein sequence: CASSTGLAGTGELFF.

This clone was counted a few times. This chain connects TRBV18 to TRBJ1-4, with D possibly being TRBD1 (5 bases). Germline assignment: CDR1 KGHSH and CDR2 LQKENI. Trimming took off 1 base at V and 8 bases at J, with 14 bases between the two ends. This CDR3 region has 15 residues. CDR3 coding DNA: TGTGCCAGCTCACCACAGTCTCAGGGCGGCGAAAAACTGTTTTTT. It is translated as CASSPQSQGGEKLFF.

The rearrangement joins TRBV6-6 to TRBJ1-1, with TRBD1 identical over 7 bases. J gave up 5 bases and V 6 bases, and 15 bases lay outside the gene matches. Germline V CDR1 and CDR2: MNHNY, SVGAGI (reference sequence). The CDR3 sequence is 16 residues long. CDR3 sequence reads: CASSRGQVMGTTEAFF. The CDR3 nucleotides are TGTGCCAGCAGCCGTGGACAGGTCATGGGGACAACTGAAGCTTTCTTT.